This note documents a single T cell receptor beta chain sequence. This sample is drawn from a study of cytomegalovirus exposure and HLA in healthy donors. The repertoire was sequenced with immunoSEQ multiplex PCR; TCRdb's copy has only in-frame clones and lacks some. Of tens of thousands of clones in the sample, roughly 90% are singletons; the top ten hold 2.2%. A roughly 120-subject validation cohort, separate from the approximately 690-subject first cohort, supplied the donors. What was sequenced was PBMCs. This TCR derives from a woman aged 25 to 39 in good health and CMV-seronegative.

The CDR3: CASSSPGANLYGYTF. DNA of the CDR3: TGTGCCAGCAGCTCTCCAGGGGCAAACCTCTATGGCTACACCTTC. V and J are TRBV28 and TRBJ1-2, with D possibly matching TRBD1 (6 bases). The V gene lost 6 bases and the J gene lost 4 bases, with 18 bases spanning the gap. Germline CDR1 reads MDHEN; CDR2 reads SYDVKM. This CDR3 has 15 amino acids.